The entry that follows covers one T cell receptor (beta chain) sequence. Its antigen is unknown. Template material for amplifying TCR beta CDR3 regions consisted of RNA transcripts. TCR CDR3 regions were first amplified by RT-PCR with HTBI primers. One entry per CDR3 protein, called by TCRdb with MiXCR from the multiplex PCR reads. Here the sample spans about 560,000 distinct CDR3 sequences, roughly 17% being singletons. The study defined stable Graves' hyperthyroidism as no ophthalmopathy progression within 18 months. Patients having uncontrolled infection, another autoimmune disease, pregnancy or lactation were not included. This sample was included in a study of T cells in Graves' hyperthyroidism and ophthalmopathy. The CDR3 contains 15 residues. The germline gives CDR1 LGHDT, CDR2 YNNKEL (reference sequence). V lost 1 base to trimming and J lost 3 bases, with 13 bases between them. Study findings and constraints: Ophthalmopathy, which appeared later, was predicted by the model a median approximately 6 months before onset.

V and J are TRBV3-1 and TRBJ2-7; no reliable D call. The specimen was blood. The origin of this receptor is a woman under 30 with Graves' hyperthyroidism. In DNA, the CDR3 is TGTGCCAGCAGCCAAGGTGTAGCAATCCACTACGAGCAGTACTTC. This codes for CASSQGVAIHYEQYF.